This T cell receptor (beta chain) was recorded in a study of CXCR3-negative and CXCR3-positive naive CD8 T cells. Turning to this clonotype: The antigen is not known.

General observations from the study: Naive CXCR3-negative and CXCR3-positive cells had similar TRBV-TRBJ usage; memory differed. Post-cryopreservation CXCR3 expression was partly diminished, and the bulk of assays employed fresh PBMCs. Relative to memory CD8+ cells, whose diversity was much lower, both naive subsets had comparably high diversity.

In preparing the TRB cDNA libraries, 5' RACE with UMI labels was used. TCRdb derives one entry per CDR3 protein from the 5' RACE reads, leaving out DNA. This table holds around 140,000 distinct CDR3 sequences. Germline V gene sequence: CDR1 PRHDT, CDR2 FYEKMQ (reference sequence). This CDR3 is built from 13 residues. CD45RO-CCR7+CD27+CD95- expression identified naive CD8+ T cells. The receptor's source is a human donor in good health. Some clones in this sample may be carry-over from other donors' samples. Sequencing was carried out using naive CXCR3- CD8+ T cells from blood. Sample subset: CD45RO-CCR7+CD27+CD95- naive CD8+ T cells lacking CXCR3 (TNR3-). This chain links TRBV13 with TRBJ2-7; TCRdb returns TRBD1, unconfirmable since there is no DNA. The CDR3 region is CASSDRGVDEQYF.